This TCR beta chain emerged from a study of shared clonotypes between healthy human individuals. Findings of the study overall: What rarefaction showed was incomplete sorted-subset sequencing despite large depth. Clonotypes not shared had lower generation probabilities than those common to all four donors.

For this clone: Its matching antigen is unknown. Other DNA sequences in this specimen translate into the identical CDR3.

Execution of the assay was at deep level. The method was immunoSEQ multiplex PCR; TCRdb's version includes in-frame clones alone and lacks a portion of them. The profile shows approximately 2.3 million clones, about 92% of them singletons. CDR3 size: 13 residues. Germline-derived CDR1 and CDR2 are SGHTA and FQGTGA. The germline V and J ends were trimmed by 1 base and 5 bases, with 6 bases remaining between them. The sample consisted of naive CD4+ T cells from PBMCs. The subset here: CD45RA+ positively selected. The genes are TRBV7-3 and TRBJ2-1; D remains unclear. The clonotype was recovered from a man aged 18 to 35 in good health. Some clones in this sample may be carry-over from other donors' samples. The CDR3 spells CASSLIGDNEQFF. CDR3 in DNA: TGTGCCAGCAGCTTAATAGGCGACAATGAGCAGTTCTTC.